This is a list of T cell receptor beta chains from one sample in a study of cytomegalovirus exposure and HLA in healthy donors. The protocol was immunoSEQ multiplex PCR, while the TCRdb copy is restricted to in-frame clones and leaves out a portion. The data show about 98,000 clones, with roughly two thirds seen just once and under 2.5% held by the top ten. Sequenced material: PBMCs. These receptor sequences come from a man between 45 and 60 years old in good health and CMV-seronegative. Both conserved end residues are trimmed from each CDR3. The D gene is left open where the match is weak.

d_gene	v_gene	j_gene	CDR3aa
TRBD1	TRBV19	.	ASSRDRDTYEQY
.	TRBV7-6	TRBJ2-1	ASSLARGYNEQF
TRBD1	TRBV7-9	TRBJ1-2	ASSLSSTGLYGYT
TRBD1	TRBV19	TRBJ1-1	ASTRTGNGNTEAF
TRBD1	TRBV7-8	TRBJ1-2	ASSLGRRGRNYGYT
TRBD1	TRBV28	TRBJ2-1	ASSSPGQGIRGEQF
TRBD1	TRBV19	TRBJ2-2	ASSATGLSAGELF
.	TRBV28	TRBJ1-2	ASSYAGQFSGYT
TRBD1	TRBV4-1	TRBJ1-6	ASSQVPYRGPSPLH
TRBD1	TRBV27	.	ASRGQGGIGEQY
.	TRBV2	TRBJ2-1	ASSDLAYNEQF
.	TRBV7-9	TRBJ1-4	ASSLALFRGEKLF
TRBD1	TRBV5-6	TRBJ1-1	ASSPAPGQGGPEAF
.	TRBV18	TRBJ2-5	ASSPNEISTGETQY
.	TRBV15	TRBJ2-5	ATRTAGQETQY
TRBD1	TRBV28	TRBJ1-4	ASSLGQHEKLF
TRBD1	TRBV11-3	TRBJ2-1	ASSLIGTGDDNEQF
.	TRBV5-4	TRBJ2-7	ASSLDIGRPYEQY
.	TRBV19	TRBJ1-6	ASTEGQWVNSPLH
.	TRBV7-2	TRBJ1-5	ASRTDVLLSNQPQH
TRBD1	TRBV10-2	TRBJ1-2	ASGGGQGLSTGYT
TRBD1	TRBV29-1	TRBJ1-2	SVPRQGTHYGYT
TRBD1	TRBV30	TRBJ1-2	AWSVRDRGGYT
TRBD2	TRBV6-5	TRBJ2-2	ASSYGTSFGELF
.	TRBV13	TRBJ2-5	ASSLPIAEETQY
TRBD1	TRBV5-1	TRBJ1-1	ASSQRTGGGTEAF
TRBD2	TRBV10-3	TRBJ2-2	AISESSGVNTGELF
TRBD1	TRBV30	TRBJ1-4	AFQGGHNEKLF
.	TRBV14	TRBJ2-7	ASSLAGVGGQY
TRBD2	TRBV27	TRBJ2-5	ASTSGGGRKTQY
TRBD1	TRBV15	TRBJ1-4	ATSREKGAREKLF
.	TRBV11-2	TRBJ1-1	ASSPVGWEYQRSNTEAF
TRBD1	TRBV7-2	TRBJ2-2	ASSPRTGVTGELF
.	TRBV6-1	TRBJ1-1	ASSEPQDSEAF
.	TRBV20-1	TRBJ2-7	SARPGYEQY
TRBD2	TRBV10-2	TRBJ2-7	ASSVAGLDWGEQY
.	TRBV7-9	TRBJ2-7	ASRLGGTPYEQY
.	TRBV11-2	TRBJ2-7	ASSLVRGGPSHEQY
.	TRBV7-2	TRBJ2-1	ASSLGAGRKDEQF
.	TRBV10-3	TRBJ1-2	AISDRRREFNYGYT
.	TRBV27	TRBJ2-1	ASSLQGTQF
TRBD2	TRBV13	TRBJ2-1	ASSLGLGGGRKDNEQF
.	TRBV15	TRBJ1-2	ATSRGGAPGYGYT
TRBD1	TRBV7-6	TRBJ1-2	ASSLGTGGAGYT